This T cell receptor (beta chain) was captured in a study of CD4+ T cells in melanoma. TCRdb's table, derived via immunoSEQ multiplex PCR, lists solely in-frame clones and lacks some. The table lists more than 90,000 clones, over 80% of them singletons. Overall study results and limits: CD8+ T cell, macrophage and B cell function reportedly correlated with neoantigen-specific CD4+ T cells.

This CDR3 contains 10 residues. Between the trimmed V and J ends, which lost 8 bases and 11 bases, there was a span of 15 bases. The germline V gene has CDR1 SQVTM and CDR2 ANQGSEA. A note on this clone: Its cognate antigen is unknown.

This clonotype originated in a human donor with melanoma. The V call is TRBV29-1, the J call TRBJ1-1; D remains unclear. The sample taken for sequencing was peripheral blood. The CDR3 DNA reads as TGCAGCTGGCCCCCGTTATCGGCTTTCTTT. Amino acid sequence: CSWPPLSAFF.